This T cell receptor (beta chain) was identified during a study of regulatory T cells in long-lasting Graves disease. The CDR3 runs 15 residues. V was trimmed by 0 bases and J by 4 bases, leaving 12 bases between them. Germline CDR1 reads SNHLY; CDR2 reads FYNNEI. Study results and caveats: Lower TCR diversity was seen in persistent Graves' patients than in newly diagnosed ones.

This clonotype came up many times. The target antigen is unknown. This sample's time point: newly diagnosed GD, antithyroid drugs for less than 3 months. Extracted PBMC RNA gave rise to the TCR library. Patients were from an endocrinology department in Xi'an, China. Assembly of TCR beta libraries relied on iRepertoire HTBI primers together with Arm-PCR of CDR3 regions. TCRdb reprocessed the multiplex PCR reads via MiXCR and lists one record per CDR3 protein. Of 440,000 or so distinct CDR3 sequences in the sample, 14% to 15% were seen once. A further study also used this sample, focusing on T cells in Graves' hyperthyroidism and ophthalmopathy.

The V gene is TRBV2, the J gene TRBJ1-2, with D possibly matching TRBD1 (5 bases). The sample here was peripheral blood mononuclear cells (PBMCs), taken at new diagnosis, from a patient treated with antithyroid drugs. The clonotype originates from a woman aged 25 to 39 with Graves disease. In DNA, the CDR3 is TGTGCCAGCAGTGAAGCCGGGACGGTCCGCTATGGCTACACCTTC. Protein product: CASSEAGTVRYGYTF.